What follows are 27 T cell receptor beta chains derived from one specimen sequenced in a study of tumor-infiltrating lymphocytes in primary liver carcinoma. A constant-region primer primed TCR beta cDNA synthesis from 400 to 550 ng of total RNA. For TCR beta, libraries were produced by three nested multiplex PCR rounds using slightly modified ARM-PCR. The first two PCR rounds used TRBV1-TRBV30 primers with a Cbeta primer, roughly 10 cycles each. TCRdb analysed the multiplex PCR reads with MiXCR anew, one entry per CDR3 protein. The profile covers about 350,000 distinct CDR3 sequences, with approximately 65% appearing a single time and about 6% taken by the ten largest. The blood RNA (from unsorted whole blood) was obtained, and germline DNA was also extracted. Sequenced input: peripheral blood. Receptor source: a man aged 40-55 years with primary liver carcinoma and hepatitis B virus infection.

Points on this clonotype: A junction end diverges from the germline sequence, so it may reflect a read error. CDR3 nucleotides: TGTGTTAGCAGCCTTTTTGAGCGGGGCCACAATGAGCAGTTATTC. Translated: CVSSLFERGHNEQLF. V gene TRBV11-1 combines with J gene TRBJ2-1; 7 bases fit TRBD2. The CDR3 contains 15 residues. Germline V lookup: CDR1 SGHAT, CDR2 FQDESV (reference sequence). Variable domain in full (rest from reference TRBV11-1 and TRBJ2-1): EAEVAQSPRYKITEKSQAVAFWCDPISGHATLYWYRQILGQGPELLVQFQDESVVDDSQLPKDRFSAERLKGVDSTLKIQPAELGDSAMYLCVSSLFERGHNEQLFGPGTRLTVL.

This clonotype came up a few times. A much larger clone sits a single nucleotide away, making a read error possible. The chain couples TRBV29-1 to TRBJ2-5; no firm D call. This CDR3 has 14 amino acids. The V gene's germline CDR1 is SQVTM and CDR2 ANQGSEA. This CDR3 reads CSVDGPPMSEIQYF. The CDR3, as DNA: TGCAGCGTTGACGGACCTCCCATGAGTGAGATCCAGTACTTC.

Comments on this clonotype: The CDR3 does not close with the conserved phenylalanine or tryptophan, likely indicating a read error. Because the CDR3's place on the DNA is in doubt, the DNA is left out and the CDR3 is given as listed by TCRdb. The genes are TRBV4-2 and TRBJ2-2. Both ends counted, the CDR3 spans 15 residues. CDR1 and CDR2 from the germline V gene are LGHNA and YNFKEQ. CDR3 amino acids: CASSQEGSITGELFL.

About this clonotype itself: One base away lies a much larger clone, so this may be a sequencing read error. The chain combines TRBV6-1 with TRBJ2-1; possible D gene TRBD2, 5 bases. Trimming took 4 bases from V and 8 from J, leaving 15 bases between them. Germline V gene sequence: CDR1 MNHNS, CDR2 SASEGT. This CDR3 has 14 residues. CDR3 in amino acids: CASSGGWASHEQFF. The CDR3 nucleotides are TGTGCCAGCAGTGGAGGGTGGGCTTCGCATGAGCAGTTCTTC.

This clonotype was observed once. Since no conserved phenylalanine or tryptophan closes the CDR3, a read error is the likely cause. The DNA of the CDR3 is TGTGCCAGCGGGGCCATTGGGGCCGGGGAGCTGTTTCTT. Translation: CASGAIGAGELFL. The V call is TRBV11-2, the J call TRBJ2-2; D is possibly TRBD1 (5 bases). Trimming shortened V by 8 bases and J by 6 bases, and 13 bases separated the two germline ends. The CDR3 is 13 residues long. Germline V CDR1 and CDR2: SGHAT, FQNNGV.

The chain links TRBV6-1 to TRBJ2-3; the D gene is possibly TRBD1 (5 bases). CDR1 is MNHNS, CDR2 SASEGT, per germline. The CDR3 covers 13 residues. V lost 6 bases and J 14 bases, leaving 21 bases between the germline ends. The CDR3 bases are TGTGCCAGCAGCAGCCCTATAACGGGTAGGGGGTATTTT. It codes for CASSSPITGRGYF.

The chain recombines TRBV6-5 with TRBJ1-6; D is ambiguous. The germline V and J ends were trimmed by 6 bases and 11 bases, with 17 bases remaining between them. The germline gives CDR1 MNHEY, CDR2 SVGAGI. This CDR3 is 14 amino acids long. CDR3 protein: CASRENMETTPLHF. The CDR3 DNA reads TGTGCCAGCAGGGAAAACATGGAAACGACACCCCTCCACTTT.

The chain is built from TRBV11-1 and TRBJ2-1; 10 positions agree with TRBD2. This CDR3 has 15 residues. CDR1 and CDR2 from the germline V gene are SGHAT and FQDESV (reference sequence). J gave up 9 bases and V 0 bases, and 5 bases lay outside the gene matches. The chain's CDR3 is CASSLALAGESEQFF. The CDR3 DNA follows: TGTGCCAGCAGCTTAGCTCTAGCGGGAGAGAGTGAGCAGTTCTTC.

This clonotype was seen ten or more times. The chain recombines TRBV4-3 with TRBJ1-3, with D uncertain. Trimming took off 0 bases at V and 0 bases at J, with 12 bases between the two ends. CDR1 LGHNA and CDR2 YSLEER come from the germline V gene. CDR3 size: 17 residues. CDR3 loop: CASSQDRALRSGNTIYF. The CDR3 DNA reads TGCGCCAGCAGCCAAGATCGGGCCCTTCGCTCTGGAAACACCATATATTTT.

This clonotype was picked up one time. A much larger clone is a single base away; this may be a read error. This chain joins TRBV6-5 and TRBJ1-6; TRBD1 matches 9 bases. The CDR3 runs to 19 residues. CDR1 MNHEY and CDR2 SVGAGI come from the germline V gene. The CDR3 loop reads CASSYLFRGQGFFDSTLHF. CDR3 nucleotide sequence: TGTGCCAGCAGTTATCTTTTTCGAGGACAGGGGTTTTTTGATTCAACCCTCCACTTT.

The genes are TRBV30 and TRBJ2-3; 12 nucleotides match TRBD2. Per germline, CDR1 GTSNPN and CDR2 SVGIG (reference sequence). The CDR3 totals 15 residues. After removal of 4 bases from V and 0 bases from J, the junction contained 2 bases not matched to a gene. CDR3 sequence: CAWTGLAGSTDTQYF. CDR3 sequence (DNA): TGTGCCTGGACTGGACTAGCGGGAAGCACAGATACGCAGTATTTT.

Points on this clonotype: One junction end disagrees with the germline gene, perhaps due to a read error. The chain carries TRBV11-1 and TRBJ2-7; TRBD1 matches at 9 bases. The CDR3 totals 15 residues. CDR1 is SGHAT, CDR2 FQDESV, per germline (reference sequence). CDR3 loop: CASSLRQGGIYKQHF. CDR3 coding DNA: TGTGCCAGCAGCTTAAGACAGGGGGGGATCTACAAGCAGCACTTC. Supplemented by reference TRBV11-1 and TRBJ2-7, the full variable domain reads EAEVAQSPRYKITEKSQAVAFWCDPISGHATLYWYRQILGQGPELLVQFQDESVVDDSQLPKDRFSAERLKGVDSTLKIQPAELGDSAMYLCASSLRQGGIYKQHFGPGTRLTVT.

With respect to this clonotype: Since a much larger clone is just one base distant, this may be a read error. The chain links TRBV5-5 to TRBJ2-1, with 13 bases fitting TRBD2. V lost 7 bases, J lost 7 bases, and 8 bases stayed unmatched. CDR1 is SGHKS, CDR2 YYEKEE, per germline (reference sequence). The CDR3 extends over 15 amino acids. CDR3 loop: CASRPGTSGINEQFF. The DNA for the CDR3 is TGTGCCAGCCGACCTGGGACTAGCGGGATTAATGAGCAGTTCTTC.

This clonotype was detected ten times or more. The J gene is TRBJ1-5, the V gene TRBV6-5; D uncertain. Germline V lookup: CDR1 MNHEY, CDR2 SVGAGI. The V gene lost 5 bases and the J gene lost 4 bases, with 15 bases spanning the gap. This CDR3 is 15 amino acids long. The CDR3 nucleotides read TGTGCCAGCAGTGAAACAGCACCCCCGAATCAGCCCCAGCATTTT. Residues: CASSETAPPNQPQHF.

About this clonotype: At one of its ends the junction is not consistent with the germline gene, which may arise from a read error. The chain uses TRBV11-2 and TRBJ2-7; D ambiguous. The CDR3 loop spans 13 amino acids. Germline V gene sequence: CDR1 SGHAT, CDR2 FQNNGV. The CDR3 loop reads CAISIESFHEQYF. Written as DNA, the CDR3 is TGTGCCATCAGCATAGAAAGCTTCCACGAGCAGTACTTC. The whole variable domain, filled in from reference TRBV11-2 and TRBJ2-7, reads EAGVAQSPRYKIIEKRQSVAFWCNPISGHATLYWYQQILGQGPKLLIQFQNNGVVDDSQLPKDRFSAERLKGVDSTLKIQPAKLEDSAVYLCAISIESFHEQYFGPGTRLTVT.

Regarding this clonotype: A much more abundant neighbour one base away suggests this may be a read error. CDR3 loop: CASSQDRLHGVNEQYF. For the CDR3, the DNA is TGTGCCAGCAGCCAAGATAGGTTGCACGGGGTCAACGAGCAGTACTTC. The V gene is TRBV4-2, the J gene TRBJ2-7, with D possibly matching TRBD2 (5 bases). V was trimmed by 0 bases and J by 5 bases, leaving 17 bases between them. This CDR3 spans 16 amino acids. CDR1 is LGHNA and CDR2 is YNFKEQ in the germline V gene.

This clonotype was recorded at least ten times. The J gene is TRBJ1-4, the V gene TRBV6-2 or TRBV6-3; D is ambiguous. Trimming left V 6 bases short and J 6 bases short, with 5 bases between. Germline assignment: CDR1 MNHEY and CDR2 SVGEGT. CDR3 length: 11 amino acids. This CDR3 is CASRRDEKLFF. The CDR3 nucleotides read TGTGCCAGCAGACGGGATGAAAAACTGTTTTTT.

In regard to this clonotype: This may stem from a read error, because a much larger clone lies one nucleotide away. The V and J genes are TRBV6-6 and TRBJ2-7; D is possibly TRBD2 (9 bases). CDR1 MNHNY and CDR2 SVGAGI come from the germline V gene (reference sequence). This CDR3 has 18 residues. This CDR3 is CANSSQGARGRASYEQYF. Here the CDR3 DNA reads TGTGCCAACAGTTCTCAGGGGGCTCGCGGGAGGGCCAGTTACGAGCAGTACTTC.

As regards this clonotype: A clone one base away is much larger, so this may be a read error. The chain combines TRBV6-1 with TRBJ2-1; D remains ambiguous. The germline V gene encodes CDR1 MNHNS and CDR2 SASEGT. The CDR3 covers 12 residues. CDR3 nucleotides: TGTGCCAGCACTGAAATTGGCAATGAGCACTTCTTC. Its translation is CASTEIGNEHFF.

With regard to this clonotype: One end of the junction fails to match germline, which may point to a read error. The V and J genes are TRBV11-2 and TRBJ1-5; D call uncertain. Per germline, CDR1 SGHAT and CDR2 FQNNGV. This CDR3 has 14 residues. CDR3 region: CANSTGRSNQPQHF. The CDR3 region has the DNA TGTGCCAACAGCACTGGACGTAGCAATCAGCCCCAGCATTTT.

CDR3 residues: CASSPHGAIQGEKLFF. In DNA, the CDR3 is TGTGCCAGCAGCCCCCACGGAGCCATCCAGGGCGAAAAACTGTTTTTT. The chain couples TRBV9 to TRBJ1-4; maybe TRBD1 (5 bases). Trimming left V 4 bases short and J 8 bases short, with 21 bases between. The CDR3 has 16 residues. Germline CDR1 SGDLS, CDR2 YYNGEE.

Turning to this clonotype: This CDR3 is missing its conserved last phenylalanine or tryptophan, likely due to a read error. The chain combines TRBV5-1 with TRBJ2-1; 13 nucleotides line up with TRBD2. CDR1 SGHRS and CDR2 YFSETQ come from the germline V gene. The CDR3 is made up of 18 amino acids. In DNA, the CDR3 is TGCCCCAGCAGCTCTACCGGACTAGCGGGAGCGATGAACAATGAGCAGTTCGTC. Protein: CPSSSTGLAGAMNNEQFV.

Ten or more counts support this clonotype. The chain joins TRBV4-1 to TRBJ2-1, with 7 bases identical to TRBD2. Germline lookup yields CDR1 MGHRA and CDR2 YSYEKL. The CDR3 is 17 amino acids. V was clipped by 5 bases and J by 0 bases; unmatched bases: 10. The CDR3 loop reads CASSTALAVSSYNEQFF. CDR3 bases: TGCGCCAGCAGCACCGCCCTAGCGGTGAGCTCCTACAATGAGCAGTTCTTC.

This clonotype was observed once. CDR3 in DNA: TGTGCCAGCAGAACAGGGGTTCGAAGCACCGGGGAGCTGTTTTTT. Its protein is CASRTGVRSTGELFF. This chain uses TRBV12-3 or TRBV12-4 with TRBJ2-2, with TRBD1 identical over 7 bases. Trimming cost V 6 bases and J 4 bases; bases outside gene matches: 8. This CDR3 spans 15 amino acids.

This clonotype occurred once. V gene TRBV9 combines with J gene TRBJ2-5; D gene ambiguous. Trimming stripped 2 bases from V and 1 base from J, with 9 bases between. The CDR3 runs 14 residues. CDR1 is SGDLS and CDR2 is YYNGEE in the germline V gene. The CDR3 DNA sequence: TGTGCCAGCAGCGTCAGCTCCTCCCAAGAGACCCAGTACTTC. Translated, it gives CASSVSSSQETQYF.

This clonotype was counted at least ten times. The rearrangement uses TRBV4-1 and TRBJ2-1; D not resolved. Trimming left V 1 base short and J 9 bases short, with 7 bases between. The CDR3 runs 12 residues. Germline V gene sequence: CDR1 MGHRA, CDR2 YSYEKL. The CDR3 here is CASSQARTEQFF. The CDR3 nucleotides read TGCGCCAGCAGCCAAGCAAGAACTGAGCAGTTCTTC.

The rearrangement links TRBV6-5 to TRBJ2-5; a weak D match, TRBD2 (6 bases). Germline lookup yields CDR1 MNHEY and CDR2 SVGAGI. The V end was cut by 6 bases, the J end by 2 bases, with 16 bases between. The CDR3 contains 15 residues. The chain's CDR3 is CASSRERLYQETQYF. Here the CDR3 DNA reads TGTGCCAGCAGCCGGGAGCGGCTGTATCAAGAGACCCAGTACTTC.